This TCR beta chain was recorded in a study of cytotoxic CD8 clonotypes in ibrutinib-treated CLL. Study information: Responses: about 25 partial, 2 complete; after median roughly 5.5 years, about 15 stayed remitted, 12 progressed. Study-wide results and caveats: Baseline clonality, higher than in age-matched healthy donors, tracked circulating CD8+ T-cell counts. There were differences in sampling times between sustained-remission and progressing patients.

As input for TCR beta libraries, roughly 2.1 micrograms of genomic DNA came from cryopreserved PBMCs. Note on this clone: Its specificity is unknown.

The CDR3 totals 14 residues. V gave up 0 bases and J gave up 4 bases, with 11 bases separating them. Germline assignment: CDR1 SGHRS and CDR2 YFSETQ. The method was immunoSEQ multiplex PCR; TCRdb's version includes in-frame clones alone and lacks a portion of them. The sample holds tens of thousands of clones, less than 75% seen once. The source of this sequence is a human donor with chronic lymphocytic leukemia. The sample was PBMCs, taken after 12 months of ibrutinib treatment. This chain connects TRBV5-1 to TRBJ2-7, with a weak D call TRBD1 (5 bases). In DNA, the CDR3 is TGCGCCAGCAGCTTGGCCATGGGGCTGTACGAGCAGTACTTC. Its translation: CASSLAMGLYEQYF.